This T cell receptor (beta chain) came from a study of blood T cell repertoires in COVID-19. Trimming took off 7 bases at V and 5 bases at J, with 5 bases between the two ends. The CDR3 is 10 residues long. The germline V gene encodes CDR1 LNHDA and CDR2 SQIVND (reference sequence). Assay: immunoSEQ multiplex PCR; the TCRdb copy retains only in-frame clones and omits some. The sample includes around 300,000 clones, 85% to 90% of them seen just once. This clonotype originated in a woman in her 30s with COVID-19, enrolled during active disease. Sequenced material: peripheral blood. J is TRBJ1-1 and V is TRBV19; D is unclear. CDR3 nucleotides: TGTGCCAGTAAGAGGACTGAAGCTTTCTTT. It specifies CASKRTEAFF.